This T cell receptor beta chain was observed in a study of T cells in Graves' hyperthyroidism and ophthalmopathy. General study results and limits: Ophthalmopathy, which appeared later, was predicted by the model a median roughly 6.6 months before onset.

This CDR3 spans 14 amino acids. Germline CDR1 is PRHDT and CDR2 is FYEKMQ (reference sequence). Authors of the study amplified TCR beta CDR3 regions from RNA transcripts. HTBI primers drove first-round RT-PCR of the TCR CDR3. One entry per CDR3 protein, called by TCRdb with MiXCR from the multiplex PCR reads. The repertoire holds about 320,000 distinct CDR3 sequences, with approximately 17% as singletons. Investigators excluded patients with uncontrolled infection, other autoimmune disease, pregnancy or lactation. On the basis of clinical symptoms, serum thyroxine and TRAb, thyroid ultrasound and orbital computed tomography, diagnoses were made. At least ten counts were recorded for this clonotype. What it binds is unknown. A read error may account for a junction end that differs from germline.

Sequencing input: blood. The chain links TRBV13 to TRBJ2-3, with D possibly TRBD2 on 5 matching bases. This receptor was taken from a man aged 30 to 45 with Graves' hyperthyroidism. The CDR3 protein is CASSWTSSRDTQYF. CDR3 DNA: TGTGCCAGCAGTTGGACTTCTAGCAGAGATACGCAGTATTTT.